This entry concerns a single T cell receptor beta chain. The antigen is undetermined. In germline, CDR1 is DFQATT, CDR2 SNEGSKA (reference sequence). V was clipped by 3 bases and J by 9 bases; unmatched bases: 15. The CDR3 contains 15 residues. Study processing details: The study took CDR3 differences across clinicopathological groups and made a distant-metastasis classifier for papillary thyroid cancer from them. With MiXCR, TCRdb called clones anew from the PCR reads. These V and J calls derive from TCRdb rather than the authors' analysis. The table has about 8,400 clones, approximately 44% seen once. This record belongs to a study of metastatic and nonmetastatic thyroid tumors. Background on the study: The comparison covered peripheral blood and tumor or nodule tissue in malignant and benign thyroid patients. Study-level points and caveats: Benign nodules reportedly had significantly lower TCR beta diversity than malignant thyroid tumors in blood and tumor.

Thyroid surgery was performed in patients who had received no treatment beforehand. Sample: tumor tissue. V gene TRBV20-1 combines with J gene TRBJ2-7, with 9 bases fitting TRBD1. The clonotype originates from a male donor with papillary thyroid cancer or a benign thyroid nodule (not recorded which). Some clones in this sample may be carry-over from other donors' samples. The CDR3: CSASVPGTGYSGQYF. In DNA, the CDR3 is TGCAGTGCTAGTGTCCCTGGGACAGGGTATAGTGGGCAGTACTTC.